These T cell receptor beta chains were read from a single sample in a study of T cell responses to AZD1222 COVID-19 vaccine. The method was immunoSEQ multiplex PCR; TCRdb's version includes in-frame clones alone and lacks a portion of them. The data contain roughly 150,000 clones, 92% of them singletons. The sequencing used peripheral blood, collected on day 0 of AZD1222 vaccination. These receptors all stem from an adult in good health. Both conserved end residues are part of each CDR3.

j_call cdr3_length v_call cdr3_aa
TRBJ2-7 16 TRBV4-2 CASSQVSGGTVPEQYF
TRBJ1-2 15 TRBV7-2 CASSLEGRGSYGYTF
TRBJ2-5 14 TRBV6-5 CASRNLAGAETQYF
TRBJ2-2 15 TRBV6-2/TRBV6-3 CASSYAGEETGELFF
TRBJ2-3 11 TRBV20-1 CSARREYEQYF
TRBJ2-1 14 TRBV28 CASSPRGIAGEQFF
TRBJ2-7 18 TRBV5-1 CASSLRSRTARRGYEQYF
TRBJ2-1 13 TRBV5-6 CASSEVLYNEQFF
TRBJ1-5 20 TRBV21-1 CASSKEWVRGRRGSNQPQHF
TRBJ1-1 17 TRBV2 CASSYSGQGPSNTEAFF
TRBJ1-1 11 TRBV28 CASSPGGEAFF
TRBJ1-1 13 TRBV15 CATSTGLSTEAFF
TRBJ1-2 13 TRBV14 CASSQQTRRGYTF
TRBJ2-2 16 TRBV13 CASSPSGTSLAGELFF
TRBJ2-3 14 TRBV4-1 CASSQDSATDTQYF
TRBJ1-2 12 TRBV5-6 CASSRGAAGYTF
TRBJ1-1 15 TRBV7-9 CASSLTGVLNTEAFF
TRBJ1-3 13 TRBV12-3/TRBV12-4 CASIPGGGNTIYF
TRBJ1-3 17 TRBV23-1 CASSQSLQDISGNTIYF
TRBJ1-2 12 TRBV18 CASSPEDYGYTF
TRBJ1-2 13 TRBV7-9 CASSPGTGNGYTF
TRBJ1-2 16 TRBV3-1/TRBV3-2 CASSQDPRGFNYGYTF